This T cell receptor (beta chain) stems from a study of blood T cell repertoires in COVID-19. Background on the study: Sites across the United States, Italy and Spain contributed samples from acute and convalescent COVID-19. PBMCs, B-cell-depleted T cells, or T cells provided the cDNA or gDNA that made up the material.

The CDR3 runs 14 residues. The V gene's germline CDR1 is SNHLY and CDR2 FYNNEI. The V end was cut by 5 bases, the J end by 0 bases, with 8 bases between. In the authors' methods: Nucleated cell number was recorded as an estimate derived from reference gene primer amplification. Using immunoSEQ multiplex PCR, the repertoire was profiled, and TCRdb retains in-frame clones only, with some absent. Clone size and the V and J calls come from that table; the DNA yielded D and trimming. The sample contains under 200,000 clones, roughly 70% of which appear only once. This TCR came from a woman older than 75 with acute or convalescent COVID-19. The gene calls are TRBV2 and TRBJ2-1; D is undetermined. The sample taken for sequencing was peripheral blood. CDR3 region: CASSYYTSYNEQFF. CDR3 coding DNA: TGTGCCAGCAGTTACTATACCTCCTACAATGAGCAGTTCTTC.